The rows below give T cell receptor beta chains drawn from one sample of a study of neurological immune-mediated disorders. TCRdb re-analysed the 5' RACE reads in MiXCR, keeping a single row per CDR3 protein. The data contain roughly 70,000 distinct CDR3 sequences, roughly 4.4% of them singletons. The sample consisted of PBMCs. These receptors all stem from a woman aged 70 to 79 with multiple sclerosis. CDR3s include the opening cysteine and the closing phenylalanine or tryptophan. A D gene is named only where the DNA matches it firmly. Clone size is given for some rows only: seen once, a few or many times, or a class if the clone is expanded.

TRBJ1-5 | TRBV4-3 | - | - | TGCGCCAGCAGCCAAGATTGGGGTTTTAGCAATCAGCCCCAGCATTTT | CASSQDWGFSNQPQHF
TRBJ2-7 | TRBV5-1 | few | TRBD1 | TGCGCCAGCAGCTGGACAGGGGGAGCGGCCTACGAGCAGTACTTC | CASSWTGGAAYEQYF
TRBJ2-7 | TRBV5-1 | many | - | TGCGCCAGCAGCCCCGAGTCCTACGAGCAGTACTTC | CASSPESYEQYF
TRBJ1-5 | TRBV20-1 | many | - | TGCAGTGCTAGCCCTCGGGGGCGTAATCAGCCCCAGCATTTT | CSASPRGRNQPQHF
TRBJ2-3 | TRBV10-2 | - | - | TGCGCCAGCAACCGACAGGGAGGGCCCACAGATACGCAGTATTTT | CASNRQGGPTDTQYF
TRBJ2-1 | TRBV7-9 | many | - | TGTGCCAGCAGCTTAGGACGGGAGATTAACAATGAGCAGTTCTTC | CASSLGREINNEQFF
TRBJ2-1 | TRBV7-2 | many | - | TGTGCCAGCAGCTCACGCCGGGGGTACAATGAGCAGTTCTTC | CASSSRRGYNEQFF
TRBJ1-1 | TRBV10-3 | few | - | TGTGCCATCAGGCTCCGACAGGTTAACACTGAAGCTTTCTTT | CAIRLRQVNTEAFF
TRBJ1-1 | TRBV6-6 | many | - | TGTGCCAGCAGTCATCAGTGGAACACTGAAGCTTTCTTT | CASSHQWNTEAFF
TRBJ2-2 | TRBV27 | many | TRBD2 | TGTGCCAGCATCAAATGGAGTAGCGGGGCCACCGGGGAGCTGTTTTTT | CASIKWSSGATGELFF
TRBJ2-5 | TRBV11-2 | many | TRBD1 | TGTGCCAGCAGCACACGGACAGGTTCTTCAGGAGAGACCCAGTACTTC | CASSTRTGSSGETQYF
TRBJ1-1 | TRBV5-1 | many | - | TGCGCCAGCAGGACTGAAGGCCTGAACACTGAAGCTTTCTTT | CASRTEGLNTEAFF
TRBJ2-1 | TRBV20-1 | many | TRBD1 | TGCAGTGCTAGCGGGGGCCGGGACAGGCTAATCTATGAGCAGTTCTTC | CSASGGRDRLIYEQFF
TRBJ2-3 | TRBV5-1 | - | - | TGCGCCAGCAGCTGGGCTGGGGCGGGGAACACAGATACGCAGTATTTT | CASSWAGAGNTDTQYF
TRBJ1-1 | TRBV20-1 | many | - | TGCAGTGCTACCCCGGGTCATGGGGACACTGAAGCTTTCTTT | CSATPGHGDTEAFF
TRBJ2-1 | TRBV29-1 | few | - | TGCAGCGTTGAGATGGGGCGAGAGCAGTTCTTC | CSVEMGREQFF
TRBJ2-3 | TRBV7-2 | many | TRBD1 | TGTGCCAGCAGCTTCCAACAGGGGAGCACAGATACGCAGTATTTT | CASSFQQGSTDTQYF
TRBJ2-2 | TRBV4-2 | - | - | TGTGCCAGCAGCCCCCGTGGACAAGGGGGGAACACCGGGGAGCTGTTTTTT | CASSPRGQGGNTGELFF
TRBJ2-1 | TRBV5-1 | many | - | TGCGCCAGCAGCTTGACCGGTGGCAATGAGCAGTTCTTC | CASSLTGGNEQFF
TRBJ1-5 | TRBV18 | few | - | TGTGCCAGCTCACCCTACGGGTTTAGCAATCAGCCCCAGCATTTT | CASSPYGFSNQPQHF
TRBJ1-1 | TRBV12-3/TRBV12-4 | many | TRBD1 | TGTGCCAGCAGAATATCGGACAGGGCTGAAGCTTTCTTT | CASRISDRAEAFF
TRBJ2-7 | TRBV27 | many | TRBD2 | TGTGCCAGCAGTCCAGGACTAGCGGGGTTTTCCGAGCAGTACTTC | CASSPGLAGFSEQYF
TRBJ2-7 | TRBV7-2 | many | - | TGTGCCAGCAGCTTAGGAGGGAGCTATGGCGAGCAGTACTTC | CASSLGGSYGEQYF
TRBJ2-3 | TRBV6-1 | many | TRBD2 | TGTGCCAGCAGTGAAGGATCAACTAGCGGGAGGCGTGGTACGCAGTATTTT | CASSEGSTSGRRGTQYF
TRBJ2-3 | TRBV6-5 | - | - | TGTGCCAGCAGGGACTATACTAGCACAGATACGCAGTATTTT | CASRDYTSTDTQYF
TRBJ2-1 | TRBV11-3 | many | TRBD2 | TGTGCCAGCAGCGTAGGTAGCGGGAGAGTCACCTACAATGAGCAGTTCTTC | CASSVGSGRVTYNEQFF
TRBJ1-1 | TRBV3-1 | few | - | TGTGCCAGCAGCCAAGACGGACAGAGGCTTGAAGCTTTCTTT | CASSQDGQRLEAFF
TRBJ2-1 | TRBV12-3/TRBV12-4 | many | - | TGTGCCAGCAGGCGAGACAGTGGGGTCTACAATGAGCAGTTCTTC | CASRRDSGVYNEQFF
TRBJ2-6 | TRBV4-3 | many | TRBD2 | TGCGCCAGCAGCCAATACGGGACTAGCGGGGGCTCTGGGGCCAACGTCCTGACTTTC | CASSQYGTSGGSGANVLTF
TRBJ2-7 | TRBV20-1 | many | TRBD2 | TGCAGTGCCGTAGCGGGAGCGGGCTACGAGCAGTACTTC | CSAVAGAGYEQYF
TRBJ2-7 | TRBV5-6 | many | TRBD2 | TGTGCCAGCAGCAACGGACTAGCGGGATTCGAGCAGTACTTC | CASSNGLAGFEQYF
TRBJ2-7 | TRBV6-6 | many | - | TGTGCCAGCAGTCAGTCTTCCAGCTCCTACGAGCAGTACTTC | CASSQSSSSYEQYF
TRBJ2-7 | TRBV29-1 | - | TRBD2 | TGCAGCGTGAAGAGCGGGGTGGGTTACGAGCAGTACTTC | CSVKSGVGYEQYF
TRBJ2-7 | TRBV6-6 | few | TRBD1 | TGTGCCAGCAGGGCGGGGGACAGGGACCACGAGCAGTACTTC | CASRAGDRDHEQYF
TRBJ2-7 | TRBV12-3/TRBV12-4 | - | - | TGTGCCAGCAGTTTAGCGGTACCCTTCTACGAGCAGTACTTC | CASSLAVPFYEQYF
TRBJ2-2 | TRBV7-6 | many | TRBD1 | TGTGCCAGCACCAGAGGGACAGGGGCCACCGGGGAGCTGTTTTTT | CASTRGTGATGELFF
TRBJ2-1 | TRBV6-2/TRBV6-3 | many | - | TGTGCCAGCATAAGAGAGGGTTCTCGCGGTCGCAATGAGCAGTTCTTC | CASIREGSRGRNEQFF
TRBJ2-7 | TRBV20-1 | many | - | TGCAGTGCTAGAGATCGAGCGCACAGCTCCTACGAGCAGTACTTC | CSARDRAHSSYEQYF
TRBJ2-1 | TRBV20-1 | - | - | TGCAGTGCTGGGACCGGGAATAGCGTCTCCTACAATGAGCAGTTCTTC | CSAGTGNSVSYNEQFF
TRBJ2-7 | TRBV5-1 | many | TRBD2 | TGCGCCAGCAGCTCGGCCGGGAGGGACGAGCAGTACTTC | CASSSAGRDEQYF
TRBJ2-1 | TRBV10-1 | few | TRBD1 | TGCGCCAGCAGTTCCGGGACAGGGAGCCTCTACAATGAGCAGTTCTTC | CASSSGTGSLYNEQFF
TRBJ2-7 | TRBV20-1 | many | TRBD2 | TGCAGTGGGGGACTAGCGGGAGGCGGCGAGCAGTACTTC | CSGGLAGGGEQYF
TRBJ2-1 | TRBV6-6 | many | TRBD2 | TGTGCCAGCAGCCCCCCAAGCGGGAACAATGAGCAGTTCTTC | CASSPPSGNNEQFF
TRBJ1-1 | TRBV20-1 | few | TRBD1 | TGCAGTGTCGGGAATCTAGGGGGCAAGGCTGAAGCTTTCTTT | CSVGNLGGKAEAFF
TRBJ1-1 | TRBV3-1 | many | TRBD1 | TGTGCCAGCAGCCCCCACCTAGGGGGCATGAACACTGAAGCTTTCTTT | CASSPHLGGMNTEAFF
TRBJ1-3 | TRBV20-1 | many | - | TGCAGTGCTAGGATGGCGGGATCCGGAAACACCATATATTTT | CSARMAGSGNTIYF
TRBJ2-7 | TRBV5-1 | - | TRBD1 | TGCGCCAGCAGCTTGGACGGGACAGCCTCCTACGAGCAGTACTTC | CASSLDGTASYEQYF
TRBJ1-3 | TRBV5-6 | many | - | TGTGCCAGCAGCTTGCCAGTCTCTGGAAACACCATATATTTT | CASSLPVSGNTIYF
TRBJ1-1 | TRBV5-1 | - | - | TGCGCCAGCAGCTTACGATTTGACACTGAAGCTTTCTTT | CASSLRFDTEAFF
TRBJ2-7 | TRBV4-3 | many | - | TGCGCCAGCAGCCCCGGGGTGGTATGGCGGGAAGAACCCACCTACGAGCAGTACTTC | CASSPGVVWREEPTYEQYF
TRBJ2-3 | TRBV20-1 | many | TRBD2 | TGCAGTGCTAGGAGGGCAGCGGGAGTTCCAGATACGCAGTATTTT | CSARRAAGVPDTQYF
TRBJ2-5 | TRBV5-5 | many | - | TGTGCCAGCGGGATGGAAGAGACCCAGTACTTC | CASGMEETQYF
TRBJ2-2 | TRBV7-2 | many | - | TGTGCCAGCAGTCCTACCGGGGAGCTGTTTTTT | CASSPTGELFF
TRBJ2-1 | TRBV29-1 | many | TRBD1 | TGCAGCGTTGCGGGACAGATCTACAATGAGCAGTTCTTC | CSVAGQIYNEQFF
TRBJ2-4 | TRBV27 | - | TRBD1 | TGTGCCAGCAGTCAGACCGGGACAGGGGTTAGAAACATTCAGTACTTC | CASSQTGTGVRNIQYF
TRBJ2-3 | TRBV20-1 | many | - | TGCAGTGCTAGAGAGGGGCTTTCAGATACGCAGTATTTT | CSAREGLSDTQYF
TRBJ2-7 | TRBV4-2 | medium-sized | TRBD2 | TGTGCCAGCAGCCAAACTAGCGGGAGCTCCTACGAGCAGTACTTC | CASSQTSGSSYEQYF